This TCR beta chain derives from a study of blood T cell repertoires in COVID-19. Study at large: Sources were T cells, B-cell-depleted T cells, or PBMCs; the material itself was cDNA or gDNA.

Authors' data handling: Estimation of nucleated cell counts relied on the amplification of reference gene primers. Generated by immunoSEQ multiplex PCR, the TCRdb table keeps only in-frame clones and is missing some. V and J calls and clone size are as listed in that table; D and trimming were resolved from the DNA. This table holds 91,000 or so clones, around nine tenths found once. This clone was seen a few times. The CDR3 runs 15 residues. Germline V CDR1 and CDR2: SGHTA, FQGNSA. Trimming removed 1 base from V and 3 bases from J, with 10 bases in between. The chain joins TRBV7-2 to TRBJ1-5; weak D call: TRBD1 (5 bases). The sequence derives from a human donor in a cohort sampled during active COVID-19. Sequencing was done on a sample of peripheral blood. The CDR3 loop reads CASSLVAGPNQPQHF. CDR3 sequence (DNA): TGTGCCAGCAGCTTAGTAGCAGGGCCCAATCAGCCCCAGCATTTT.